A single TCR beta chain is shown here with its context. Its antigen is still unknown. No base quality information exists; no much larger clone differs at one position. Including cysteine and phenylalanine, the CDR3 has 13 amino acids. Left in the record is the CDR3 DNA by itself, 39 bases read in frame from the first base. V is shortened by 6 bases, J by 6 bases, and the region joining them spans 15 bases. Based on the germline V gene (reference sequence), the CDR1 and CDR2 sequences are MNHEY and SMNVEV. The data were obtained in a study of shared clonotypes between healthy human individuals (dated by TCRdb to the early 2020s). Looking at the study overall: The cohort comprised a couple of women and a few men aged 18 to 49 years. To estimate repertoire size and how much clonotype sharing occurs between individuals, the study deeply sequenced the blood TCR repertoires of about 5 healthy adults. For each donor, three plates each were used for CD4 naive and CD4 memory, two plates were used for CD8 naive, and one plate was used for CD8 memory. To increase sequencing depth and limit assay-specific biases, different laboratories used diverse techniques to prepare libraries and sequence TCR repertoires. Per donor, leukapheresis produced somewhere between about 0.9 and 9 billion PBMCs. What the authors observed across the whole study: Larger estimated clonotype richness was generally found for naive subsets than for memory subsets. Pairwise subsampling indicated that sequencing depth was expected to affect the degree of clonotype sharing among donors. The genetic and exposure-history diversity represented was limited by the small number of donors. About 5% of naive CD4, approximately 3.7% of naive CD8, about 2.1% of memory CD4, and about 0.4% of memory CD8 clonotypes were shared across several donors. Even with the large sequencing depth, rarefaction of the sorted-subset datasets indicated that sequencing was incomplete. Sampling was restricted to blood, and TCR repertoires in tissues likely differ from the TCR repertoires found in blood. Higher generation probabilities were observed for clonotypes shared by all four sorted-subset donors than for non-shared clonotypes.

The donors were healthy, HIV-negative adults who had no recently reported acute infections or vaccinations. Every donor was a Caucasian adult living in Nashville, Tennessee, USA. The CD8 memory samples were a combination of magnetically selected CD45RO+ cells and CCR7-negative CD45RA+ effector memory (TemRA) cells. After blood collection by leukapheresis, PBMCs were isolated using Ficoll-Histopaque density gradient centrifugation and then cryopreserved in the vapor phase of liquid nitrogen. Analytical flow cytometry was used to check the purity and quantity of every magnetically sorted T cell population. Each sorted fraction had its genomic DNA isolated and then quantified by UV absorbance on a Nanodrop 2000c. Using the deep immunoSEQ assay, multiplex PCR amplified TCR CDR3 regions from genomic DNA. Extracted genomic DNA from each cell subset was spread evenly across all wells of several immunoSEQ 96-well plates, with each plate serving as a replicate. For sorted subsets, each replicate PCR was loaded with approximately 200 ng genomic DNA, equivalent to 25,000 to 35,000 T cell genomes. Purified libraries were quantified with a Qubit 3.0 fluorometer, sized on a Bioanalyzer 2100, and re-quantified with the KAPA Library Quantification kit. Each immunoSEQ 96-well plate was sequenced on its own single-read 150-cycle Illumina NextSeq 550 flow cell. The study's own analysis went as follows. Because only junctional sequences without quality scores were contained in the immunoSEQ output, filtering matching that applied to full-length reads could not be performed. Sequences were annotated with PyIR, a Python wrapper for IgBLAST v1.9, and V/J genes and CDR3 were assigned using IMGT germline references. Reads were removed for weak V/J assignments (E-value above 1e-6), missing CDR3, stop codons, out-of-frame junctions, or ambiguous translated residues. A V3J clonotype was defined by an identical inferred V gene, J gene, and CDR3 amino acid sequence. The percentage overlap between two repertoires was calculated by dividing the number of shared unique clonotypes by the size of the smaller repertoire. Three approaches were used to assess repertoire richness: RTK rarefaction, the Chao1 estimator, and Recon v2.1 estimates of unobserved clonotypes. Generation probabilities were computed with OLGA for all TCRbeta clonotypes obtained by the gDNA method from a few donors. As stored in TCRdb, this immuneACCESS dataset retains in-frame rearrangements with V and J assigned. A fraction of the clones does not appear; measured against another copy, unresolved V genes explain less than half of the discrepancy, and the remainder lacks a known reason. Clone size and V and J calls were adopted from that table, with D and trimming inferred from the DNA. The sample has fewer than 850,000 clones on record, roughly 91% of them singletons. The ten biggest clones cover around a third of the sample.

This clonotype originated in a man aged 18 to 30 in good health. Some clones in this sample may be carry-over from other donors' samples. Sequencing was done on a sample of memory CD8+ T cells from PBMCs. The cell subset or site label on this specimen signifies: CD45RO+ cells pooled with CCR7-negative TemRA cells. The chain couples TRBV27 to TRBJ2-7, with no reliable assignment of the D segment. The CDR3 here reads CASSPLRPGEQYF. At the DNA level, the sequence is TGTGCCAGCAGCCCCCTTCGACCGGGCGAGCAGTACTTC.